This T cell receptor (beta chain) emerged from a study of Graves' ophthalmopathy and Graves' hyperthyroidism. Overall study: Being free of ophthalmopathy for 18 months of follow-up defined stable hyperthyroidism.

The germline V gene encodes CDR1 MGHDK and CDR2 SYGVNS. The CDR3 contains 11 residues when both ends are counted. In the case of this clonotype: No antigen is known for it. Given the absence of the conserved phenylalanine or tryptophan at the CDR3 end, a read error is likely. It is unclear where the CDR3 begins or ends on the DNA, so no DNA is shown, and the CDR3 is as TCRdb lists it.

The authors amplified TCR beta CDR3 regions, and they did so from RNA transcripts for repertoire sequencing. A first-round RT-PCR used HTBI primers, followed by a second-round multiplex PCR. TCRdb independently ran MiXCR on the multiplex PCR reads; one entry per CDR3 protein. The sample holds about 1.2 million distinct CDR3 sequences, roughly 35% seen once. General study findings and limits: Prediction of ophthalmopathy progression reached less than 71% sensitivity and roughly 72% specificity. Using a 13-signature model, the authors split ophthalmopathy from stable hyperthyroidism, with around 85% sensitivity and 65% to 82% specificity.

This clonotype was obtained from an adult man with Graves' hyperthyroidism. The V gene is TRBV25-1, the J gene TRBJ1-2; the table names TRBD1, a call not compared with the DNA. The sample consisted of peripheral blood or thyroid tissue (not recorded which). This CDR3 is CASSQTGRLPY.